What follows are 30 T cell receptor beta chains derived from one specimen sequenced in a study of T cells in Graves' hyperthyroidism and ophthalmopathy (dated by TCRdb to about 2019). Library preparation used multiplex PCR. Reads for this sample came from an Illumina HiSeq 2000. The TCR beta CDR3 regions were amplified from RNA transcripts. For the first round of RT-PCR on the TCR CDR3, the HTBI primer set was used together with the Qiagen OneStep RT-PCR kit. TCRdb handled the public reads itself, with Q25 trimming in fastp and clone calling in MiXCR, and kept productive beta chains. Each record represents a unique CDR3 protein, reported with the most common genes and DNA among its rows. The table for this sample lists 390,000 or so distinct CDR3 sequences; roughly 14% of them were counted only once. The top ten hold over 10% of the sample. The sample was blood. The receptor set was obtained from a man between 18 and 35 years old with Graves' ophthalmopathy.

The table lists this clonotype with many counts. The DNA of the CDR3 is TGTGCCAGCAGCAACATCGCTGGGGACTCTCTCTTCTACGAGCAGTACTTC. This translates into CASSNIAGDSLFYEQYF. The rearrangement uses TRBV3-1 and TRBJ2-7; D perhaps matches TRBD2 (6 bases). Per germline, CDR1 LGHDT and CDR2 YNNKEL (reference sequence). The V end was cut by 5 bases, the J end by 3 bases, with 23 bases between. The CDR3 is 17 amino acids.

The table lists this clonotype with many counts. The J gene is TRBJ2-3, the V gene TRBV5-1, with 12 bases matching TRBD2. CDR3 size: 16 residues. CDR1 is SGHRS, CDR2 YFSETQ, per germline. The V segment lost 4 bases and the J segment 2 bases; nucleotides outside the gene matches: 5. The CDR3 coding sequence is TGCGCCAGCAGCACCTGGACTAGCGGGGCCACAGATACGCAGTATTTT. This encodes CASSTWTSGATDTQYF. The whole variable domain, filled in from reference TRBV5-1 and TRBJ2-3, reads KAGVTQTPRYLIKTRGQQVTLSCSPISGHRSVSWYQQTPGQGLQFLFEYFSETQRNKGNFPGRFSGRQFSNSRSEMNVSTLELGDSALYLCASSTWTSGATDTQYFGPGTRLTVL.

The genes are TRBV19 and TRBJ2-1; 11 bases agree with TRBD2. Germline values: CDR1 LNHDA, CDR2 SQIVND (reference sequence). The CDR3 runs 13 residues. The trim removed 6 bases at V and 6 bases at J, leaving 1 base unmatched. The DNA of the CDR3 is TGTGCCAGTAGAGGGACTAGCGGCAATGAGCAGTTCTTC. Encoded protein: CASRGTSGNEQFF.

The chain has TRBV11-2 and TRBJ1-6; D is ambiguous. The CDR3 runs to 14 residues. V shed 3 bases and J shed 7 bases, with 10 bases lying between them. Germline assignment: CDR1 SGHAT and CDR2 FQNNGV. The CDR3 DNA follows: TGTGCCAGCAGCTTTAGACCTGTAAATTCACCCCTCCACTTT. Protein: CASSFRPVNSPLHF.

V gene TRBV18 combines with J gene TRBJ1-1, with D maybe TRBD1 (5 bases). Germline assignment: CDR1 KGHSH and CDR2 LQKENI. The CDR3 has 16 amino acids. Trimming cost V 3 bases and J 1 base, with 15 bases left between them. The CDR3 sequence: CASSPYWGGGNTEAFF. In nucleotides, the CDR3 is TGTGCCAGCTCACCTTATTGGGGCGGTGGGAACACTGAAGCTTTCTTT.

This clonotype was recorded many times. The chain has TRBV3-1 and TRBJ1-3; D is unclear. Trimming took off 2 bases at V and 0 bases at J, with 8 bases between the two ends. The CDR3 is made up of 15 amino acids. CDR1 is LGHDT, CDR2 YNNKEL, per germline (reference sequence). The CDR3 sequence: CASSQIPGSGNTIYF. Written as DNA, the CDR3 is TGTGCCAGCAGCCAAATCCCGGGCTCTGGAAACACCATATATTTT.

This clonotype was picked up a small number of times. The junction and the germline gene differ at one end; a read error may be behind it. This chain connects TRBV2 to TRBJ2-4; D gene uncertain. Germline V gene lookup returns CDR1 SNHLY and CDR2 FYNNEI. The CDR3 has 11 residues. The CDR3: CASSELAGAHF. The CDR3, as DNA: TGTGCCAGCAGTGAGTTGGCAGGCGCACACTTC. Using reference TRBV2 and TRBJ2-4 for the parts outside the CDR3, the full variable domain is EPEVTQTPSHQVTQMGQEVILRCVPISNHLYFYWYRQILGQKVEFLVSFYNNEISEKSEIFDDQFSVERPDGSNFTLKIRSTKLEDSAMYFCASSELAGAHFGAGTRLSVL.

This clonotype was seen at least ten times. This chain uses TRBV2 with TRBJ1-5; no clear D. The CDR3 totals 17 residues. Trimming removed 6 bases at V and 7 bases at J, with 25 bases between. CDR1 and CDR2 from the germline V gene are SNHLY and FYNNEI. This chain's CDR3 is CASRSLGGVSVGQPQHF. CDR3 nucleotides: TGTGCCAGCAGAAGTTTGGGCGGTGTCAGCGTGGGACAGCCCCAGCATTTT.

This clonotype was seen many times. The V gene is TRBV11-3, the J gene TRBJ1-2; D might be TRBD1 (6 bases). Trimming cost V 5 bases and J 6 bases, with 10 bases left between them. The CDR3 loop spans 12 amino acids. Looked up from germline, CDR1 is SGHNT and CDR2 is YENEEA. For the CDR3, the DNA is TGTGCCAGCAGCCGAGGGGGGGATGGCTACACCTTC. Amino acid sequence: CASSRGGDGYTF.

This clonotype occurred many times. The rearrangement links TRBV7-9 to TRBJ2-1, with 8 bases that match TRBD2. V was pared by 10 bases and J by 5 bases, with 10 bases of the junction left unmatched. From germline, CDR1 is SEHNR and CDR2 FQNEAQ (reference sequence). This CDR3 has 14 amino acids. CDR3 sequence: CATSNSGANNEQFF. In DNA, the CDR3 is TGTGCCACCTCGAATAGCGGGGCCAACAATGAGCAGTTCTTC. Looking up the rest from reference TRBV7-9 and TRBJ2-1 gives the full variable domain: DTGVSQNPRHKITKRGQNVTFRCDPISEHNRLYWYRQTLGQGPEFLTYFQNEAQLEKSRLLSDRFSAERPKGSFSTLEIQRTEQGDSAMYLCATSNSGANNEQFFGPGTRLTVL.

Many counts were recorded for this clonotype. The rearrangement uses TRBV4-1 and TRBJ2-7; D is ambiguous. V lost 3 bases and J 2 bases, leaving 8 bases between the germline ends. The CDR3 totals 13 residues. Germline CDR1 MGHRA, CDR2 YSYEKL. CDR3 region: CASSHPTPYEQYF. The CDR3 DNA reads TGCGCCAGCAGCCACCCCACCCCCTACGAGCAGTACTTC.

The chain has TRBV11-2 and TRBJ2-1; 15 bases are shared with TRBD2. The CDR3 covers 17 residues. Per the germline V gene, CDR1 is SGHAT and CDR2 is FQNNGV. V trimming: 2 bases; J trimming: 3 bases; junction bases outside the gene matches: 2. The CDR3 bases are TGTGCCAGCAGCTTATGGACTAGCGGGGGGGGCTACAATGAGCAGTTCTTC. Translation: CASSLWTSGGGYNEQFF.

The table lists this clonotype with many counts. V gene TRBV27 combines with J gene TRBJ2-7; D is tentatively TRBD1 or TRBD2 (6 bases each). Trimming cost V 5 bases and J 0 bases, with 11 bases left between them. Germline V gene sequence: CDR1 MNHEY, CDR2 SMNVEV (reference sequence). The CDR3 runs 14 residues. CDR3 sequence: CASSPRGDSYEQYF. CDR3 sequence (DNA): TGTGCCAGCAGTCCTAGGGGGGACTCCTACGAGCAGTACTTC.

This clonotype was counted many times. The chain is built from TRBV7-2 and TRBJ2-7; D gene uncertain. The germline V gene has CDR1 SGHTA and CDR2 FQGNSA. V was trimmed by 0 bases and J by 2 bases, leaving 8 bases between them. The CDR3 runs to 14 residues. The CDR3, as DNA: TGTGCCAGCAGCTTAGCTGGGAAGCCCTACGAGCAGTACTTC. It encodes CASSLAGKPYEQYF.

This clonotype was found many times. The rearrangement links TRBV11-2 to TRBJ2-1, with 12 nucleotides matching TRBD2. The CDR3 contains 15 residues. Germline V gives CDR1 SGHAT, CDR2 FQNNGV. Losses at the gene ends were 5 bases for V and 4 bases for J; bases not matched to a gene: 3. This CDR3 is CASSNLAGGYNEQFF. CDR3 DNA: TGTGCCAGCAGCAATCTAGCGGGAGGGTACAATGAGCAGTTCTTC.

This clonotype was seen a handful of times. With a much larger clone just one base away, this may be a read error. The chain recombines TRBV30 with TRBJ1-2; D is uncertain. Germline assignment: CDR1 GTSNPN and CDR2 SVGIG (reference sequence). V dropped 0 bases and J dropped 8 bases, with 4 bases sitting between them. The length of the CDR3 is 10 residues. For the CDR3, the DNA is TGTGCCTGGAGTGTGGGCGGCTACACCTTC. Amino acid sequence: CAWSVGGYTF.

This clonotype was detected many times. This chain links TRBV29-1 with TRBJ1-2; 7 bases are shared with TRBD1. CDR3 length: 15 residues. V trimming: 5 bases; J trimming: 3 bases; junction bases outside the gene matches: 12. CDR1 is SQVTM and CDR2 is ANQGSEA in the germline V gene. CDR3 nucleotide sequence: TGCAGCGTTCAATTGGGGGCAGGGGGTGACTATGGCTACACCTTC. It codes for CSVQLGAGGDYGYTF.

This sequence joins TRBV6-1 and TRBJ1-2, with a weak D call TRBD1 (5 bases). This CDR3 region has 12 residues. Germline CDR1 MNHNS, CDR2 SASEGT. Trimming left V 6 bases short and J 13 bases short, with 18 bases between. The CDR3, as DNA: TGTGCCAGCAGCGAGGGGCCTGCCAGCTGCACCTTC. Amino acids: CASSEGPASCTF.

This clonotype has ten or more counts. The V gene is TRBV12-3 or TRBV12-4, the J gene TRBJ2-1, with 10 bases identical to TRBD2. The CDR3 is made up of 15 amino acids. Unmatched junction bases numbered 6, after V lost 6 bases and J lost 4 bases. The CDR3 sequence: CASSLGLAPYNEQFF. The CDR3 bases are TGTGCCAGCAGCCTGGGACTAGCGCCTTACAATGAGCAGTTCTTC.

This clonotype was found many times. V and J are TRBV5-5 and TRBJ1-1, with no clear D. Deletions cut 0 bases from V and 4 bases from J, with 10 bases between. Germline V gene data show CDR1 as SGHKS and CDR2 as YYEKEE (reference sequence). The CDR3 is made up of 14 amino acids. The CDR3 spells CASSLGPFGTEAFF. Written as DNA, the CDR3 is TGTGCCAGCAGCTTGGGTCCTTTTGGCACTGAAGCTTTCTTT.

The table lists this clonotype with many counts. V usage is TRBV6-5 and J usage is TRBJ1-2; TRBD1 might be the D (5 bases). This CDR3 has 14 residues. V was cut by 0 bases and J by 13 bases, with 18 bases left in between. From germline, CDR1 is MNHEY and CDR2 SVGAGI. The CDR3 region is CASSYSQGGVRLTF. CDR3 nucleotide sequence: TGTGCCAGCAGTTACTCTCAGGGAGGGGTCCGCCTCACCTTC.

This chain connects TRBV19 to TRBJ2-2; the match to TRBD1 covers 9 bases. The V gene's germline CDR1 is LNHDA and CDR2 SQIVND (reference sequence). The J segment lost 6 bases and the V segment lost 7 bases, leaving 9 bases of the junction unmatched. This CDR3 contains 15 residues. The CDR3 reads CASTPDRGNSGELFF. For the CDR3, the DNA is TGTGCCAGTACCCCGGACAGGGGTAACTCCGGGGAGCTGTTTTTT.

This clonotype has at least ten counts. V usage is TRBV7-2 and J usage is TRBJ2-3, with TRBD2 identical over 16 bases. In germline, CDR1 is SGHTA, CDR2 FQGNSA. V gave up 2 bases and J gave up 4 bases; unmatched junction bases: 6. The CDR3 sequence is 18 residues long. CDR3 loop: CASSLRAGTSGGADTQYF. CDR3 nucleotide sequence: TGTGCCAGCAGCTTAAGGGCCGGGACTAGCGGGGGGGCAGATACGCAGTATTTT.

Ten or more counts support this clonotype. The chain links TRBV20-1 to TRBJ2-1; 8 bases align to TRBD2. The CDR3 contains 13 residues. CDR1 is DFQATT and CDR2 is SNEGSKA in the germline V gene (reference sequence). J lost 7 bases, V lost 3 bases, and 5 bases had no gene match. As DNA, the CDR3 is TGCAGTGCTAGCGGGGGGGCAGTAAATGAGCAGTTCTTC. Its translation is CSASGGAVNEQFF.

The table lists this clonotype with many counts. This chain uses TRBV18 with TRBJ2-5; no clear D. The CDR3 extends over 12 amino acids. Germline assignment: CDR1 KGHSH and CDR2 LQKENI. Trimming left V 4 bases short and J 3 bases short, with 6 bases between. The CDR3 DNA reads TGTGCCAGCTCACGATCGGAAGAGACCCAGTACTTC. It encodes CASSRSEETQYF. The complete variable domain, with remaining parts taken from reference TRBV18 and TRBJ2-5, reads NAGVMQNPRHLVRRRGQEARLRCSPMKGHSHVYWYRQLPEEGLKFMVYLQKENIIDESGMPKERFSAEFPKEGPSILRIQQVVRGDSAAYFCASSRSEETQYFGPGTRLLVL.

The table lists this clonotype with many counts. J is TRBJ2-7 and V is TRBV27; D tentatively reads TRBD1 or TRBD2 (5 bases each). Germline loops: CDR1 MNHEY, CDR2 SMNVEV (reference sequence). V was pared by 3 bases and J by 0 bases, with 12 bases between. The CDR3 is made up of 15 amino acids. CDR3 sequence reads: CASSFPRDPSYEQYF. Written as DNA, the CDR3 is TGTGCCAGCAGTTTCCCACGGGACCCCTCCTACGAGCAGTACTTC.

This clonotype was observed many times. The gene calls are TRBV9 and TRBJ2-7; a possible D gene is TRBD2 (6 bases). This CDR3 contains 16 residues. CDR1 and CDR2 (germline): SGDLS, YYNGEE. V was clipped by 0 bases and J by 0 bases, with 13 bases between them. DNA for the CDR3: TGTGCCAGCAGCGTAGATGGGAGGTCCAGCTCCTACGAGCAGTACTTC. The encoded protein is CASSVDGRSSSYEQYF. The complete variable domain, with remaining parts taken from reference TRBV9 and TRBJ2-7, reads DSGVTQTPKHLITATGQRVTLRCSPRSGDLSVYWYQQSLDQGLQFLIQYYNGEERAKGNILERFSAQQFPDLHSELNLSSLELGDSALYFCASSVDGRSSSYEQYFGPGTRLTVT.

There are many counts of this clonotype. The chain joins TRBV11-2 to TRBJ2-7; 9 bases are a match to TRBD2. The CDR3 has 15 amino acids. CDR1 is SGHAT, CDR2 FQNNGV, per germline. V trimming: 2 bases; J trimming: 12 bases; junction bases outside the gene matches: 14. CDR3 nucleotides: TGTGCCAGCAGCTTAAGTTTGACTAGCGGAGCTTGGCCGTACTTC. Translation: CASSLSLTSGAWPYF.

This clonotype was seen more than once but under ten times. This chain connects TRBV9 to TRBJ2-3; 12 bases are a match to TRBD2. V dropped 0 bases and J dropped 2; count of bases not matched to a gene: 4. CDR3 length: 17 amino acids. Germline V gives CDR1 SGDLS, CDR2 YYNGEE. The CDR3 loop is CASSVGASGGVTDTQYF. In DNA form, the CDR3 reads TGTGCCAGCAGCGTAGGGGCTAGCGGGGGGGTCACAGATACGCAGTATTTT.

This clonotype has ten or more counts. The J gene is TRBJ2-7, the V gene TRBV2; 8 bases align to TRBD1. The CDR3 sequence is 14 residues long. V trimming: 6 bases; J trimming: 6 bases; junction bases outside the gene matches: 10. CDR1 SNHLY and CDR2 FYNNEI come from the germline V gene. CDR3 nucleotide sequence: TGTGCCAGCAGGATGGGACAGGCCTCTGTCGAGCAGTACTTC. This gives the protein CASRMGQASVEQYF.